Each of the 31 T cell receptor beta chains below was sequenced from the same sample in a study of cytotoxic CD8 clonotypes in ibrutinib-treated CLL. The assay was immunoSEQ multiplex PCR, and TCRdb's table has in-frame clones only and misses some. The data contain some 160,000 clones, 81% of them singletons. Sequenced here: PBMCs, sampled after 12 months of ibrutinib treatment. Receptors were obtained from a human donor with chronic lymphocytic leukemia.

The chain is built from TRBV30 and TRBJ1-5, with 9 positions matching TRBD1. This CDR3 has 14 amino acids. After removal of 2 bases from V and 5 bases from J, the junction contained 4 bases not matched to a gene. Germline V gene lookup returns CDR1 GTSNPN and CDR2 SVGIG (reference sequence). CDR3 loop: CAWSSGQGDQPQHF. CDR3 nucleotides: TGTGCCTGGAGTTCGGGACAGGGCGATCAGCCCCAGCATTTT.

This clone occurred once. The gene calls are TRBV19 and TRBJ2-1; tentatively, D is TRBD2 (5 bases). V was trimmed by 5 bases and J by 0 bases, leaving 14 bases between them. Germline CDR1 LNHDA, CDR2 SQIVND (reference sequence). The CDR3 loop spans 16 amino acids. CDR3 sequence reads: CASSGMAGFSYNEQFF. DNA for the CDR3: TGTGCCAGTAGTGGCATGGCGGGTTTCTCCTACAATGAGCAGTTCTTC.

This chain joins TRBV7-2 and TRBJ1-2; D is uncertain. CDR3 length: 12 residues. V lost 5 bases and J 2 bases, leaving 6 bases between the germline ends. Germline V gene sequence: CDR1 SGHTA, CDR2 FQGNSA. The CDR3 DNA is TGTGCCAGCAGCCCTCGAAACTATGGCTACACCTTC. This translates into CASSPRNYGYTF.

The chain links TRBV2 to TRBJ1-1; the D is unclear. This CDR3 is 13 amino acids long. Germline CDR1 reads SNHLY; CDR2 reads FYNNEI. V was pared by 4 bases and J by 5 bases, with 11 bases between. This chain's CDR3 is CASSVRLTTEAFF. In nucleotides, the CDR3 is TGTGCCAGCAGTGTAAGACTGACAACTGAAGCTTTCTTT.

V gene TRBV5-6 combines with J gene TRBJ1-6; no clear D gene. Looked up from germline, CDR1 is SGHDT and CDR2 is YYEEEE. The CDR3 is 16 residues long. Between the trimmed V and J ends, which lost 1 base and 5 bases, there was a span of 13 bases. CDR3 loop: CASSLRRVGNNSPLHF. The DNA of the CDR3 is TGTGCCAGCAGCTTGAGGAGGGTAGGGAATAATTCACCCCTCCACTTT.

The V call is TRBV21-1, the J call TRBJ2-5; the table's D call of TRBD1 was not tested on the DNA. TRBV21-1 is classified as a pseudogene. The CDR3 is made up of 15 amino acids. CDR3 in amino acids: CASSRQGLGVETQYF. CDR3 nucleotide sequence: TGTGCCAGCAGCAGACAGGGGCTGGGAGTAGAGACCCAGTACTTC.

The chain employs TRBV4-3 and TRBJ1-5; tentatively, D is TRBD1 (5 bases). Germline V gives CDR1 LGHNA, CDR2 YSLEER. The CDR3 loop spans 15 amino acids. V was trimmed by 2 bases and J by 0 bases, leaving 8 bases between them. CDR3 sequence: CASSQQGYSNQPQHF. In DNA form, the CDR3 reads TGCGCCAGCAGCCAACAGGGATATAGCAATCAGCCCCAGCATTTT.

This clone was seen a single time. V and J are TRBV2 and TRBJ2-3; 7 nucleotides align to TRBD2. From germline, CDR1 is SNHLY and CDR2 FYNNEI. V dropped 7 bases and J dropped 5; count of bases not matched to a gene: 12. This CDR3 region has 15 residues. In nucleotides, the CDR3 is TGTGCCAGCACCCTTAGCGGGTCGGTGGGAGATACGCAGTATTTT. The encoded protein is CASTLSGSVGDTQYF. Combining the CDR3 with reference TRBV2 and TRBJ2-3 gives the whole variable domain EPEVTQTPSHQVTQMGQEVILRCVPISNHLYFYWYRQILGQKVEFLVSFYNNEISEKSEIFDDQFSVERPDGSNFTLKIRSTKLEDSAMYFCASTLSGSVGDTQYFGPGTRLTVL.

V gene TRBV7-2 combines with J gene TRBJ2-7; TRBD2 aligns across 10 bases. CDR3 length: 13 amino acids. The V segment lost 7 bases and the J segment 3 bases; nucleotides outside the gene matches: 3. Germline CDR1 SGHTA, CDR2 FQGNSA. The CDR3 spells CASTPSGSYEQYF. The CDR3 DNA follows: TGTGCCAGCACTCCTAGCGGGAGCTACGAGCAGTACTTC.

The rearrangement joins TRBV19 to TRBJ1-2; D uncertain. The germline CDR1 and CDR2 sequences are LNHDA and SQIVND (reference sequence). This CDR3 spans 14 amino acids. V was clipped by 3 bases and J by 0 bases, with 8 bases between them. For the CDR3, the DNA is TGTGCCAGTAGTATTTATACGGCTAACTATGGCTACACCTTC. It yields the protein CASSIYTANYGYTF.

The chain links TRBV19 to TRBJ2-2; 12 bases are shared with TRBD2. The germline V gene encodes CDR1 LNHDA and CDR2 SQIVND (reference sequence). With V trimmed by 5 bases and J by 0 bases, 7 bases remained unmatched. This CDR3 spans 18 amino acids. This chain's CDR3 is CASSAIGTSGPNTGELFF. In DNA form, the CDR3 reads TGTGCCAGTAGTGCCATTGGGACTAGCGGGCCGAACACCGGGGAGCTGTTTTTT.

The V call is TRBV10-2, the J call TRBJ1-3; possibly TRBD1 for D (6 bases). V shed 2 bases and J shed 0 bases, with 11 bases lying between them. CDR3 size: 16 residues. Germline CDR1 WSHSY, CDR2 SAAADI. CDR3 DNA: TGCGCCAGCAGTGAGGGACAGACAATCTCTGGAAACACCATATATTTT. Translation: CASSEGQTISGNTIYF.

The CDR3 loop reads CASRTGLAGGVGQFF. The CDR3 DNA reads TGTGCCAGCAGAACGGGACTAGCGGGGGGTGTCGGGCAGTTCTTC. This chain uses TRBV6-5 with TRBJ2-1; 15 bases fit TRBD2. Germline assignment: CDR1 MNHEY and CDR2 SVGAGI. This CDR3 comprises 15 residues. The J segment lost 12 bases and the V segment lost 6 bases, leaving 9 bases of the junction unmatched.

The chain joins TRBV7-8 to TRBJ2-1, with 10 positions matching TRBD1. V shed 8 bases, J shed 4 bases, and the junction held 8 bases outside the gene matches. From germline, CDR1 is SGHVS and CDR2 FQNEAQ. This CDR3 has 15 amino acids. The CDR3 DNA reads TGTGCCAGCGGATACCGGGACAGGGGTTACAATGAGCAGTTCTTC. Its translation: CASGYRDRGYNEQFF.

The genes are TRBV29-1 and TRBJ2-4; D gene uncertain. The germline V gene encodes CDR1 SQVTM and CDR2 ANQGSEA. The CDR3 length is 16 residues. The V gene lost 8 bases and the J gene lost 0 bases, with 20 bases spanning the gap. The CDR3 reads CSYPRTPPLAKNIQYF. The CDR3, as DNA: TGCAGCTACCCTCGGACGCCGCCGCTAGCCAAAAACATTCAGTACTTC.

This rearrangement joins TRBV28 to TRBJ2-6, with D perhaps TRBD1 (6 bases). The CDR3 sequence is 16 residues long. Germline CDR1 is MDHEN and CDR2 is SYDVKM. Trimming took 9 bases from V and 0 from J, leaving 15 bases between them. CDR3 protein: CASSDRGDSGANVLTF. DNA of the CDR3: TGTGCCAGTTCGGACAGAGGTGACTCTGGGGCCAACGTCCTGACTTTC. Full variable domain (missing parts from reference TRBV28 and TRBJ2-6): DVKVTQSSRYLVKRTGEKVFLECVQDMDHENMFWYRQDPGLGLRLIYFSYDVKMKEKGDIPEGYSVSREKKERFSLILESASTNQTSMYLCASSDRGDSGANVLTFGAGSRLTVL.

This chain's CDR3 is CASSRDRPYSNQPQHF. The CDR3, as DNA: TGTGCCAGCAGCAGGGACCGACCATATAGCAATCAGCCCCAGCATTTT. The chain employs TRBV7-8 and TRBJ1-5; TRBD1 is a possible D gene (5 bases). The germline V gene encodes CDR1 SGHVS and CDR2 FQNEAQ. Between the trimmed V and J ends, which lost 5 bases and 0 bases, there was a span of 14 bases. The length of the CDR3 is 16 residues.

The chain uses TRBV9 and TRBJ2-3; D gene unclear. The V gene's germline CDR1 is SGDLS and CDR2 YYNGEE. Trimming pared 2 bases from V and 6 bases from J, leaving 10 bases between. CDR3 length: 13 amino acids. CDR3 residues: CASSVRAGDTQYF. The CDR3 nucleotides are TGTGCCAGCAGCGTCCGGGCCGGGGATACGCAGTATTTT.

This clone was counted many times. The chain recombines TRBV7-9 with TRBJ2-3, with 9 bases fitting TRBD2. V shed 2 bases and J 3 bases; nucleotides not matched to a gene: 9. This CDR3 region has 17 residues. CDR1 and CDR2 from the germline V gene are SEHNR and FQNEAQ (reference sequence). The CDR3 is CASSLPPSGTLTDTQYF. The CDR3 nucleotides are TGTGCCAGCAGCTTACCTCCTAGCGGGACTCTAACAGATACGCAGTATTTT.

The chain uses TRBV6-5 and TRBJ2-7, with TRBD1 matching 9 bases. The germline CDR1 and CDR2 sequences are MNHEY and SVGAGI. The CDR3 spans 15 residues. Losses at the gene ends were 2 bases for V and 4 bases for J; bases not matched to a gene: 6. CDR3 amino acids: CASSYRGQGIYEQYF. DNA for the CDR3: TGTGCCAGCAGTTACCGAGGACAGGGGATTTACGAGCAGTACTTC.

V is TRBV11-2 and J is TRBJ1-5; 7 bases agree with TRBD1. This CDR3 region has 18 residues. Per germline, CDR1 SGHAT and CDR2 FQNNGV. Trimming removed 5 bases from V and 0 bases from J; junction bases left unmatched: 13. The CDR3 loop reads CASSRGTDTLYSNQPQHF. The CDR3 coding sequence is TGTGCCAGCAGCCGCGGGACAGACACACTATATAGCAATCAGCCCCAGCATTTT.

This chain joins TRBV2 and TRBJ1-5; 7 bases map to TRBD1. Germline V gene data show CDR1 as SNHLY and CDR2 as FYNNEI. This CDR3 is 15 amino acids long. V was clipped by 5 bases and J by 0 bases; unmatched bases: 4. The CDR3 loop reads CASSRDSHSNQPQHF. The CDR3, as DNA: TGTGCCAGCAGTAGGGACAGTCATAGCAATCAGCCCCAGCATTTT.

The J gene is TRBJ2-7, the V gene TRBV2; no clear D. This CDR3 region has 12 residues. V was pared by 6 bases and J by 0 bases, with 6 bases between. Germline assignment: CDR1 SNHLY and CDR2 FYNNEI. The CDR3 bases are TGTGCCAGCAGCTCAAGCTCCTACGAGCAGTACTTC. This encodes CASSSSSYEQYF.

The V call is TRBV21-1, the J call TRBJ1-2; the table assigns TRBD1, which was not confirmed against the DNA. TRBV21-1 is a pseudogene. CDR3 length: 15 residues. CDR3 sequence reads: CASPPGDRELDGYTF. The CDR3, as DNA: TGTGCCAGCCCCCCGGGGGACAGGGAGTTGGATGGCTACACCTTC.

The CDR3 sequence: CASSPMGPQNQYF. Written as DNA, the CDR3 is TGTGCCAGCAGCCCGATGGGACCGCAAAATCAGTATTTT. The chain joins TRBV7-3 to TRBJ2-3; D assignment may be TRBD1 or TRBD2 (5 bases each). Per germline, CDR1 SGHTA and CDR2 FQGTGA. CDR3 length: 13 amino acids. Trimming left V 5 bases short and J 12 bases short, with 18 bases between.

This sequence joins TRBV5-1 and TRBJ1-2; D is unresolved. Trimming left V 0 bases short and J 0 bases short, with 6 bases between. The CDR3 length is 14 residues. CDR1 and CDR2 (germline): SGHRS, YFSETQ. The CDR3 protein is CASSLEAANYGYTF. The CDR3 DNA sequence: TGCGCCAGCAGCTTGGAGGCAGCTAACTATGGCTACACCTTC. The full variable domain, with the rest looked up from reference TRBV5-1 and TRBJ1-2, is KAGVTQTPRYLIKTRGQQVTLSCSPISGHRSVSWYQQTPGQGLQFLFEYFSETQRNKGNFPGRFSGRQFSNSRSEMNVSTLELGDSALYLCASSLEAANYGYTFGSGTRLTVV.

J is TRBJ1-2 and V is TRBV7-3; TRBD1 might be the D (5 bases). Deletions cut 2 bases from V and 7 bases from J, with 17 bases between. CDR1 is SGHTA, CDR2 FQGTGA, per germline. The CDR3 length is 15 residues. CDR3 coding DNA: TGTGCCAGCAGCTTACGGCCGGGGGAAAATTTTGGCTACACCTTC. This gives the protein CASSLRPGENFGYTF.

This clone was recorded many times. The chain employs TRBV21-1 and TRBJ2-3. TRBV21-1 represents a pseudogene. The CDR3 sequence is 14 residues long. This chain's CDR3 is CISGTGWDTDTQYF. DNA of the CDR3: TGCATCTCAGGGACGGGTTGGGACACAGATACGCAGTATTTT.

CDR3 amino acids: CASSLGTGGNSPLHF. CDR3 sequence (DNA): TGTGCCAGCTCACTAGGGACAGGGGGCAATTCACCCCTCCACTTT. The chain recombines TRBV18 with TRBJ1-6, with 12 bases that match TRBD1. The length of the CDR3 is 15 residues. V lost 4 bases, J lost 7 bases, and 2 bases stayed unmatched. CDR1 KGHSH and CDR2 LQKENI come from the germline V gene.

V gene TRBV30 combines with J gene TRBJ1-3; D unresolved. The CDR3 consists of 14 residues. Trimming pared 0 bases from V and 0 bases from J, leaving 6 bases between. Germline V lookup: CDR1 GTSNPN, CDR2 SVGIG (reference sequence). CDR3 residues: CAWSVRNSGNTIYF. The DNA for the CDR3 is TGTGCCTGGAGTGTACGGAACTCTGGAAACACCATATATTTT.

The CDR3 sequence: CASSPQPGGGGNEQFF. CDR3 nucleotides: TGTGCCAGCTCACCCCAGCCGGGAGGGGGGGGCAATGAGCAGTTCTTC. The chain couples TRBV18 to TRBJ2-1, with 8 nucleotides matching TRBD2. Germline loops: CDR1 KGHSH, CDR2 LQKENI. V lost 3 bases and J lost 6; bases outside the gene matches: 10. This CDR3 contains 16 residues.